What follows describes a single T cell receptor beta chain. Antigen unknown. The data originate from a study of shared clonotypes between healthy human individuals. All the donors were Caucasian adults who lived in Nashville, Tennessee. Negatively enriched CD4+ T cells were divided by CD45RA into naive and memory. Germline CDR1 and CDR2: SGHRS and YFSETQ. With V trimmed by 4 bases and J by 6 bases, 9 bases remained unmatched. The CDR3 spans 14 residues. Whole-study findings and limits: Clonotypes shared by all four sorted-subset donors had higher generation probabilities than non-shared clonotypes.

Sequencing was performed with immunoSEQ multiplex PCR; in TCRdb, only in-frame clones are kept and a portion is missing. The sample lists 1,400,000 or so clones, 98% seen once, with approximately 0.4% in the top ten. The TCR comes from a man aged 30-40 years in good health. The chain uses TRBV5-1 and TRBJ2-7, with 8 bases aligning to TRBD1. Sequencing was performed on naive CD4+ T cells sorted from blood. As for subset: CD45RA+ positively selected. CDR3 amino acids: CASSKDREVGEQYF. CDR3 DNA sequence: TGCGCCAGCAGCAAGGACAGGGAGGTTGGCGAGCAGTACTTC.